This entry describes one TCR beta chain. The protocol was immunoSEQ multiplex PCR, while the TCRdb copy is restricted to in-frame clones and leaves out a portion. The sample has about 210,000 clones; 83% are singletons. CDR3 length: 14 residues. Germline V gene lookup returns CDR1 LGHNT and CDR2 FRNRAP. Unmatched junction bases numbered 3, after V lost 1 base and J lost 6 bases. This record comes from a study of blood T cell repertoires in COVID-19. On the study more broadly: From the United States, Italy and Spain came samples of acute and convalescent COVID-19. T cells, B-cell-depleted T cells, or PBMCs supplied cDNA or gDNA.

The chain recombines TRBV12-5 with TRBJ1-5; 7 bases agree with TRBD1. This receptor was taken from a woman aged 40-49 years with active or convalescent COVID-19. Sample: peripheral blood. CDR3 DNA: TGTGCTAGTGGTTTGGGACAGGGCCTTCAGCCCCAGCATTTT. The encoded protein is CASGLGQGLQPQHF. The variable domain in full, with the rest retrieved from reference TRBV12-5 and TRBJ1-5, is DARVTQTPRHKVTEMGQEVTMRCQPILGHNTVFWYRQTMMQGLELLAYFRNRAPLDDSGMPKDRFSAEMPDATLATLKIQPSEPRDSAVYFCASGLGQGLQPQHFGDGTRLSIL.